The T cell receptor (beta chain) under discussion was sequenced for a study of response to subunit inactivated influenza vaccine. V lost 7 bases, J lost 5 bases, and 14 bases lay in between. This CDR3 has 13 residues. Per germline, CDR1 SQVTM and CDR2 ANQGSEA. TCRdb ran MiXCR on the RT-PCR reads and lists one entry per CDR3 protein. Here the sample spans about 170,000 distinct CDR3 sequences, over 9.5% being singletons. These same records also appear under a second study, on T cells expressing NK-cell markers. That work contributes: It was by 5'RACE template switching with UMIs that TCR beta cDNA was made.

The TCR was taken from a man aged 45-65 years who received an inactivated influenza vaccine. The chain joins TRBV29-1 to TRBJ2-2, with a weak D call TRBD2 (5 bases). This specimen consisted of CD8+ T cells sorted from PBMCs, obtained about 11 days after vaccination. CDR3 region: CSADGGRTGELFF. The CDR3 coding sequence is TGCAGCGCTGACGGAGGAAGAACCGGGGAGCTGTTTTTT.